This T cell receptor (beta chain) was recovered during a study of blood T cell repertoires in COVID-19. Study context: Samples came from the United States, Italy and Spain, spanning acute and convalescent COVID-19. The cDNA or gDNA used as material had been derived from T cells, B-cell-depleted T cells, or PBMCs.

Authors' analysis steps: Reference gene primers were amplified, and this amplification served to estimate nucleated cell counts. The protocol was immunoSEQ multiplex PCR, while the TCRdb copy is restricted to in-frame clones and leaves out a portion. V, J and clone size are those of that table, while D and trimming were read from the DNA. Here the sample spans around 260,000 clones, roughly 88% being singletons. The V end was cut by 4 bases, the J end by 3 bases, with 10 bases between. The CDR3 consists of 13 residues. Germline loops: CDR1 SGHRS, CDR2 YFSETQ. Seattle enrolled patients during active infection and tracked them longitudinally.

The chain couples TRBV5-1 to TRBJ1-1; TRBD1 might be the D (5 bases). Sequenced input: peripheral blood. The receptor was derived from a human donor with COVID-19, enrolled during active disease. The donor label of this sample is uncertain. This CDR3 is CASSPPGDTEAFF. CDR3 nucleotides: TGCGCCAGCAGCCCCCCGGGGGACACTGAAGCTTTCTTT.